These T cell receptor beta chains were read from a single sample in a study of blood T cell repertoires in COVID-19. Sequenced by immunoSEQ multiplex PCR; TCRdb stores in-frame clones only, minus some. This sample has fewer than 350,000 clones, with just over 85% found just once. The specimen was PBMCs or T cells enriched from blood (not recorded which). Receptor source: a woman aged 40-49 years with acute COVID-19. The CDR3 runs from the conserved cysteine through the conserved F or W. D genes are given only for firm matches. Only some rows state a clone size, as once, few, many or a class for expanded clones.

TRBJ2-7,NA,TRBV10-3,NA,CAINRGQTYEQYF,TGTGCCATCAATCGCGGACAGACCTACGAGCAGTACTTC
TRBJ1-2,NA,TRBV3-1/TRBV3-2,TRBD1,CASSPKTGFGYGYTF,TGTGCCAGCAGCCCAAAGACAGGGTTCGGATATGGCTACACCTTC
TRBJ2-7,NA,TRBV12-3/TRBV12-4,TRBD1,CASSGTGGEQYF,TGTGCCAGCAGTGGGACAGGGGGCGAGCAGTACTTC
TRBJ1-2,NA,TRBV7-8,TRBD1,CASSLEFYAGGTYGYTF,TGTGCCAGCAGCTTAGAATTTTATGCAGGGGGGACGTATGGCTACACCTTC
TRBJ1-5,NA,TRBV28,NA,CASSPGGSNQPQHF,TGTGCCAGCAGTCCGGGGGGGAGCAATCAGCCCCAGCATTTT
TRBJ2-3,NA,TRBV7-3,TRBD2,CASSLKGLAGRTDTQYF,TGTGCCAGCAGCTTAAAGGGACTAGCGGGTCGCACAGATACGCAGTATTTT
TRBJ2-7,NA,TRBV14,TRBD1,CASSLRGTYEQYF,TGTGCCAGCAGCCTCAGGGGGACCTACGAGCAGTACTTC
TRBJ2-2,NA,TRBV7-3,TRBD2,CASSLLGLAGGNTGELFF,TGTGCCAGCAGCTTATTGGGACTAGCGGGAGGGAACACCGGGGAGCTGTTTTTT
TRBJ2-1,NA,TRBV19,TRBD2,CASSSSDGTSVNNEQFF,TGTGCCAGTAGTAGCAGTGACGGGACTAGCGTAAACAATGAGCAGTTCTTC
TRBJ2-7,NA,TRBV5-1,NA,CASSHSDEQYF,TGCGCCAGCAGCCACTCCGACGAGCAGTACTTC
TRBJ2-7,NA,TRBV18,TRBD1,CASSPPAGTVYEQYF,TGTGCCAGCTCACCACCAGCCGGGACAGTGTACGAGCAGTACTTC
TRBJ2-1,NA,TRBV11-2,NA,CASSLSQREKQFF,TGTGCCAGCAGCTTATCTCAACGGGAGAAGCAGTTCTTC
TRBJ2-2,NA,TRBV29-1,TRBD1,CSVGLRGPGELFF,TGCAGCGTTGGCCTCAGGGGGCCCGGGGAGCTGTTTTTT
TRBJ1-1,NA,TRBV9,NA,CASSVGEYTEAFF,TGTGCCAGCAGCGTAGGAGAGTACACTGAAGCTTTCTTT
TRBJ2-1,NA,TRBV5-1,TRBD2,CASSLVVSGYNEQFF,TGCGCCAGCAGCTTGGTGGTTAGCGGGTACAATGAGCAGTTCTTC
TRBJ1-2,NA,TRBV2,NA,CASSGQVFNYGYTF,TGTGCCAGCAGTGGGCAGGTGTTTAACTATGGCTACACCTTC
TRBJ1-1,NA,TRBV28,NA,CASSRTGLTEAFF,TGTGCCAGCAGTCGAACAGGGTTGACTGAAGCTTTCTTT
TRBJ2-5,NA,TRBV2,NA,CASSSTQGIRYYTQYF,TGTGCCAGCAGCTCGACCCAGGGGATCCGGTATTATACCCAGTACTTC
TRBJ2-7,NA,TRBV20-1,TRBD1,CSASPRQGSDFYEQYF,TGCAGTGCTAGTCCCAGACAGGGGTCGGACTTCTACGAGCAGTACTTC
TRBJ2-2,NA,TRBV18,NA,CASSEGIDTGELFF,TGTGCCAGCTCGGAGGGGATTGACACCGGGGAGCTGTTTTTT
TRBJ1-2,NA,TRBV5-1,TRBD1,CASSLGGGGAYGYTF,TGCGCCAGCAGCTTGGGTGGAGGGGGCGCCTATGGCTACACCTTC
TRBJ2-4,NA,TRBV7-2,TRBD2,CASSSGLAVDIQYF,TGTGCCAGCAGCTCGGGACTAGCGGTGGACATTCAGTACTTC
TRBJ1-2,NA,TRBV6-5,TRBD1,CASSRDRGHYGYTF,TGTGCCAGCAGCCGGGACAGGGGGCACTATGGCTACACCTTC
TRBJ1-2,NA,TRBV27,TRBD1,CASSFRQGGGYTF,TGTGCCAGCAGTTTTAGACAGGGAGGTGGCTACACCTTC
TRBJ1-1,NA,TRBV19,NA,CASSFSYGGTEAFF,TGTGCCAGTAGCTTTTCCTACGGGGGCACTGAAGCTTTCTTT
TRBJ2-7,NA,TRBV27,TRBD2,CASRGGLAGLDEQYF,TGTGCCAGCAGAGGGGGACTAGCGGGGTTGGACGAGCAGTACTTC
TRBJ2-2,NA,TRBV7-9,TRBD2,CASSWEGYGELFF,TGTGCCAGCAGCTGGGAGGGATACGGGGAGCTGTTTTTT
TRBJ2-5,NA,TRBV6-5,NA,CASSYSRGGQETQYF,TGTGCCAGCAGTTACTCGCGGGGAGGCCAAGAGACCCAGTACTTC
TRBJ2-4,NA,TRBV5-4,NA,CASSLQITYWTETKNIQYF,TGTGCCAGCAGCCTCCAGATAACTTATTGGACAGAGACCAAAAACATTCAGTACTTC
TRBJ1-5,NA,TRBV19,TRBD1,CATQTGTGSNQPQHF,TGTGCCACTCAGACAGGGACGGGCTCAAATCAGCCCCAGCATTTT
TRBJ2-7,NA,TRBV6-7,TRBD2,CATRGGVYEQYF,TGTGCCACACGTGGGGGGGTCTACGAGCAGTACTTC
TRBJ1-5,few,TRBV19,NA,CASSLRLGAGQPQHF,TGTGCCAGTAGTCTCAGGCTCGGGGCGGGACAGCCCCAGCATTTT
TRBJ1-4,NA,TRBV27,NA,CASSYGPGGIEKLFF,TGTGCCAGCAGTTATGGGCCGGGGGGAATTGAAAAACTGTTTTTT
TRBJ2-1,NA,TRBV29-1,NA,CSVVGQYNEQFF,TGCAGCGTTGTGGGCCAGTACAATGAGCAGTTCTTC
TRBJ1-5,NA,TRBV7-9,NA,CASSLGTVSNQPQHF,TGTGCCAGCAGCTTAGGAACAGTTAGCAATCAGCCCCAGCATTTT
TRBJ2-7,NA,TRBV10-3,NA,CAISQIRSYEQYF,TGTGCCATCAGTCAGATCCGCTCCTACGAGCAGTACTTC
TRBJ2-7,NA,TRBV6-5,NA,CASSSLPSYEQYF,TGTGCCAGCAGTTCCCTACCCTCCTACGAGCAGTACTTC
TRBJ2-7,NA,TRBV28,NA,CASSFFNLVGSEQYF,TGTGCCAGCAGTTTTTTCAATTTGGTCGGGAGCGAGCAGTACTTC
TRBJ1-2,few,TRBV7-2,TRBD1,CASSLETGGNYGYTF,TGTGCCAGCAGCTTAGAGACAGGGGGTAACTATGGCTACACCTTC
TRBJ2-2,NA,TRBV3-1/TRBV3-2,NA,CASSQGQGRNTGELFF,TGTGCCAGCAGCCAAGGTCAGGGGAGGAACACCGGGGAGCTGTTTTTT
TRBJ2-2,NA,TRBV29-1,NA,CSVDGQGNTGELFF,TGCAGCGTTGATGGGCAGGGGAACACCGGGGAGCTGTTTTTT